Listed below are T cell receptor beta chains from one sample, sequenced in a study of neurological immune-mediated disorders. MiXCR was run by TCRdb on the 5' RACE reads, yielding one entry per CDR3 protein. The sample lists about 55,000 distinct CDR3 sequences, 4% occurring once. Sequencing used CD4+ T cells from blood. The receptors here all came from a woman in her thirties or forties with multiple sclerosis. CDR3s include the opening cysteine and the closing phenylalanine or tryptophan. The D gene is left open where the match is weak. Rows may omit the clone size; those that give it use once, few, many or a size class.

>TRBD1|many|TRBJ2-5|TRBV29-1
CSVIPGQKETQYF
TGCAGCGTCATACCGGGACAGAAAGAGACCCAGTACTTC
>.|many|TRBJ1-1|TRBV5-1
CASSFGGGDTEAFF
TGCGCCAGCAGCTTCGGTGGAGGGGACACTGAAGCTTTCTTT
>TRBD1|many|TRBJ2-7|TRBV12-3/TRBV12-4
CASSYSGQETYEQYF
TGTGCCAGCAGTTATTCAGGACAGGAGACCTACGAGCAGTACTTC
>TRBD1|many|TRBJ2-2|TRBV5-1
CASSLQGEATGELFF
TGCGCCAGCAGCCTACAGGGGGAGGCAACCGGGGAGCTGTTTTTT
>TRBD2|many|TRBJ2-3|TRBV6-5
CASTSPWGGTQYF
TGTGCCAGCACCTCCCCTTGGGGGGGGACGCAGTATTTT
>TRBD1|many|TRBJ2-3|TRBV15
CATSRGQVTDTQYF
TGTGCCACCAGCAGGGGACAGGTCACAGATACGCAGTATTTT
>TRBD2|many|TRBJ2-1|TRBV6-1
CASSEPGTSGGNEQFF
TGTGCCAGCAGTGAGCCCGGGACTAGCGGGGGGAATGAGCAGTTCTTC
>.|many|TRBJ1-5|TRBV20-1
CSARDWERLNQPQHF
TGCAGTGCTAGAGATTGGGAGCGGCTTAATCAGCCCCAGCATTTT
>.|many|TRBJ1-5|TRBV7-2
CASSLRRGQPQHF
TGTGCCAGCAGTCTGAGAAGGGGGCAGCCCCAGCATTTT
>TRBD2|many|TRBJ2-2|TRBV14
CASSQGRLAGAGELFF
TGTGCCAGCAGCCAAGGGCGACTAGCGGGGGCCGGGGAGCTGTTTTTT
>.|many|TRBJ2-3|TRBV13
CASSPNAGRWTDTQYF
TGTGCCAGCAGCCCCAATGCGGGCCGGTGGACAGATACGCAGTATTTT
>.|many|TRBJ2-7|TRBV12-3/TRBV12-4
CASSLQQGHSYEQYF
TGTGCCAGCAGTTTACAGCAGGGCCACTCCTACGAGCAGTACTTC
>TRBD1|.|TRBJ1-2|TRBV29-1
CSVRDRGLDYGYTF
TGCAGCGTCCGGGACAGGGGGCTAGACTATGGCTACACCTTC
>.|many|TRBJ2-2|TRBV7-9
CASSLLRLHTGELFF
TGTGCCAGCAGCTTACTTCGGCTGCACACCGGGGAGCTGTTTTTT
>TRBD1|many|TRBJ2-7|TRBV7-8
CASSLHETGVYEQYF
TGTGCCAGCAGCTTACATGAGACAGGGGTGTACGAGCAGTACTTC
>TRBD2|.|TRBJ2-5|TRBV6-6
CASSYSLAGRKTQETQYF
TGTGCCAGCAGTTACTCTCTAGCGGGGAGGAAAACCCAAGAGACCCAGTACTTC
>.|many|TRBJ1-1|TRBV11-2
CASNEGWMNTEAFF
TGTGCCAGCAACGAGGGCTGGATGAACACTGAAGCTTTCTTT
>TRBD1|many|TRBJ1-6|TRBV6-6
CASSTRDSDSPLHF
TGTGCCAGCAGTACCCGGGACAGTGATTCACCCCTCCACTTT
>.|many|TRBJ1-5|TRBV10-3
CAISEQFAASNQPQHF
TGTGCCATCAGTGAGCAGTTCGCAGCTAGCAATCAGCCCCAGCATTTT
>TRBD1|many|TRBJ1-6|TRBV11-2
CASSLTGDNSPLHF
TGTGCCAGCAGCCTAACAGGGGATAATTCACCCCTCCACTTT
>.|few|TRBJ2-2|TRBV2
CASSAFLDSTGELFF
TGTGCCAGCAGCGCTTTCCTAGACAGCACCGGGGAGCTGTTTTTT
>.|many|TRBJ2-5|TRBV5-1
CASSLTGTLGETQYF
TGCGCCAGCAGCCTAACCGGGACACTAGGAGAGACCCAGTACTTC
>.|many|TRBJ1-2|TRBV6-5
CASSYSLAGGYTF
TGTGCCAGCAGTTATAGTCTCGCGGGGGGCTACACCTTC
>TRBD1|many|TRBJ2-7|TRBV6-5
CASSYRGTGPYEQYF
TGTGCCAGCAGTTACCGCGGGACAGGTCCCTACGAGCAGTACTTC
>TRBD1|many|TRBJ1-1|TRBV6-6
CASSYSRFTGGTEAFF
TGTGCCAGCAGTTACTCCCGATTTACAGGGGGCACTGAAGCTTTCTTT
>.|many|TRBJ1-4|TRBV7-2
CASSATGMGEKLFF
TGTGCCAGCAGCGCAACAGGGATGGGAGAAAAACTGTTTTTT
>.|many|TRBJ1-2|TRBV10-3
CAISETTATNYGYTF
TGTGCCATCAGTGAAACGACGGCCACTAACTATGGCTACACCTTC
>.|many|TRBJ2-3|TRBV29-1
CSVGRLADTQYF
TGCAGCGTTGGGAGACTAGCAGATACGCAGTATTTT
>.|many|TRBJ2-7|TRBV20-1
CSVLVRGGYEQYF
TGCAGTGTCCTAGTGAGGGGGGGCTACGAGCAGTACTTC
>.|many|TRBJ2-2|TRBV5-1
CASKTSPTGGTGELFF
TGCGCCAGCAAGACCAGTCCTACCGGGGGCACCGGGGAGCTGTTTTTT
>.|many|TRBJ1-1|TRBV29-1
CSAGRQNTEAFF
TGCAGCGCCGGACGACAGAACACTGAAGCTTTCTTT
>TRBD1|many|TRBJ2-1|TRBV27
CASSRRGLYNEQFF
TGTGCCAGCAGTCGAAGGGGGCTCTACAATGAGCAGTTCTTC
>TRBD2|many|TRBJ2-7|TRBV2
CASSALAGGPYEQYF
TGTGCCAGCAGTGCTCTAGCGGGGGGTCCCTACGAGCAGTACTTC
>.|many|TRBJ2-3|TRBV7-9
CASSFWLALLSTDTQYF
TGTGCCAGCAGCTTTTGGCTAGCGCTACTTAGCACAGATACGCAGTATTTT
>.|many|TRBJ1-5|TRBV12-3/TRBV12-4
CASSFPNGDQPQHF
TGTGCCAGCAGTTTCCCCAACGGCGATCAGCCCCAGCATTTT
>TRBD2|.|TRBJ2-2|TRBV12-3/TRBV12-4
CASTFSGGADTGELFF
TGTGCCAGCACTTTTAGCGGGGGGGCCGACACCGGGGAGCTGTTTTTT
>.|many|TRBJ2-1|TRBV27
CASSSQGPSYNEQFF
TGTGCCAGCAGTTCCCAAGGGCCCTCCTACAATGAGCAGTTCTTC
>TRBD2|many|TRBJ2-1|TRBV7-9
CASKPWGGVGEQFF
TGTGCCAGCAAACCCTGGGGAGGGGTAGGTGAGCAGTTCTTC
>.|many|TRBJ2-5|TRBV7-6
CASRDWVETQYF
TGTGCCAGCAGAGACTGGGTAGAGACCCAGTACTTC
>.|many|TRBJ2-1|TRBV5-1
CASSQGGEVGYNEQFF
TGCGCCAGCAGCCAAGGAGGGGAGGTGGGTTACAATGAGCAGTTCTTC
>.|many|TRBJ1-1|TRBV20-1
CSASGGNTEAFF
TGCAGTGCTTCCGGGGGGAACACTGAAGCTTTCTTT
>TRBD1|many|TRBJ1-2|TRBV7-2
CASSPSTGTYYGYTF
TGTGCCAGCAGCCCCTCGACAGGGACTTACTATGGCTACACCTTC
>.|many|TRBJ2-4|TRBV27
CASSLTKKNIQYF
TGTGCCAGCAGTTTAACCAAAAAAAACATTCAGTACTTC
>.|many|TRBJ2-7|TRBV6-1
CASGLTIYEQYF
TGTGCCAGCGGGTTGACGATATACGAGCAGTACTTC
>.|many|TRBJ2-1|TRBV5-1
CASSPRLTGVGDNEQFF
TGCGCCAGCAGCCCCCGACTTACGGGAGTTGGGGACAATGAGCAGTTCTTC
>.|many|TRBJ2-1|TRBV21-1
CASSTGGPFNYEQFF
TGTGCCAGCTCTACGGGGGGGCCGTTTAATTATGAGCAGTTCTTC
>.|.|TRBJ1-2|TRBV10-2
CARPWVGCYTF
TGCGCCAGACCATGGGTGGGATGCTACACCTTC
>.|many|TRBJ2-1|TRBV12-3/TRBV12-4
CASSFWQGYNEQFF
TGTGCCAGCAGTTTCTGGCAGGGGTACAATGAGCAGTTCTTC
>.|many|TRBJ2-7|TRBV10-2
CASSEWGSTRTDEQYF
TGCGCCAGCAGTGAGTGGGGGTCAACTAGGACGGACGAGCAGTACTTC
>.|many|TRBJ1-2|TRBV3-1
CASSQESARGYTF
TGTGCCAGCAGCCAAGAGTCAGCTAGAGGCTACACCTTC
>.|many|TRBJ2-7|TRBV7-2
CASSLDPRGGEQYF
TGTGCCAGCAGCTTAGATCCCAGGGGTGGAGAGCAGTACTTC
>TRBD1|many|TRBJ2-1|TRBV12-3/TRBV12-4
CASSFGTGVNEQFF
TGTGCCAGCAGTTTCGGGACAGGGGTAAATGAGCAGTTCTTC
>TRBD1|.|TRBJ2-1|TRBV19
CASRPTGESYNEQFF
TGTGCCAGTAGACCGACAGGGGAATCCTACAATGAGCAGTTCTTC
>.|many|TRBJ1-5|TRBV11-2
CASSEAGGNQPQHF
TGTGCCAGCAGCGAGGCCGGGGGCAATCAGCCCCAGCATTTT
>.|many|TRBJ1-1|TRBV18
CASSPLTENTEAFF
TGTGCCAGCTCACCCCTGACAGAGAACACTGAAGCTTTCTTT
>.|many|TRBJ1-6|TRBV10-3
CAISEFGAFNSPLHF
TGTGCCATCAGTGAGTTCGGGGCGTTTAATTCACCCCTCCACTTT
>TRBD2|many|TRBJ2-3|TRBV5-8
CASSLGTTRTDTQYF
TGTGCCAGCAGCTTAGGGACTACCCGCACAGATACGCAGTATTTT